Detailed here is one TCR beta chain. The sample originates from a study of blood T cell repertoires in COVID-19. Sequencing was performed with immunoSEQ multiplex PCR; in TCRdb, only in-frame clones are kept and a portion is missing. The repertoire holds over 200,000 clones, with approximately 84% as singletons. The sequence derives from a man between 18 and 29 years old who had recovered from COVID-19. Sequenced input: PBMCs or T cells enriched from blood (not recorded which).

The CDR3 coding sequence is TGTGCCAGCAGTTTAATCGCTGAGAGTCCGAACACCGGGGAGCTGTTTTTT. It translates to CASSLIAESPNTGELFF. The chain has TRBV28 and TRBJ2-2, with unresolved D. Per the germline V gene, CDR1 is MDHEN and CDR2 is SYDVKM. The CDR3 runs to 17 residues. V was trimmed by 2 bases and J by 0 bases, leaving 13 bases between them.